The 26 T cell receptor beta chains listed next were all sequenced from one sample in a study of stem cell transplantation in POMP-related autoinflammatory disease. Sequencing was performed with immunoSEQ multiplex PCR; in TCRdb, only in-frame clones are kept and a portion is missing. The sample lists around 9,000 clones, about 90% occurring once. This sample comprised CD8+ T cells from PBMCs, obtained after stem cell transplantation. The receptors originated from a human patient with POMP-related autoinflammation and immune dysregulation (PRAID). Some T cells could come from the graft donor.

The chain employs TRBV11-2 and TRBJ2-3, with D maybe TRBD1 (6 bases). Germline V gene sequence: CDR1 SGHAT, CDR2 FQNNGV. CDR3 size: 16 residues. With 5 bases removed from V and 3 bases from J, the gap between germline ends came to 18 bases. The CDR3 coding sequence is TGTGCCAGCAGCCCTACAGGGCCGCGGGTTACAGATACGCAGTATTTT. Encoded protein: CASSPTGPRVTDTQYF.

The chain joins TRBV19 to TRBJ2-2; D may be TRBD1 or TRBD2 (5 bases each). Germline CDR1 reads LNHDA; CDR2 reads SQIVND (reference sequence). The CDR3 contains 14 residues. The V end lost 10 bases, the J end lost 5 bases, and 17 bases lay between the germline ends. The CDR3 bases are TGTGCCACAAACCGGGACCTACAAACCGGGGAGCTGTTTTTT. It translates to CATNRDLQTGELFF. The variable domain in full, with the rest retrieved from reference TRBV19 and TRBJ2-2, is DGGITQSPKYLFRKEGQNVTLSCEQNLNHDAMYWYRQDPGQGLRLIYYSQIVNDFQKGDIAEGYSVSREKKESFPLTVTSAQKNPTAFYLCATNRDLQTGELFFGEGSRLTVL.

The CDR3 protein is CASSLPPGQVLFF. CDR3 DNA: TGTGCCAGCAGCTTACCGCCGGGACAGGTTTTATTCTTC. V usage is TRBV7-6 and J usage is TRBJ2-1, with TRBD1 matching over 8 bases. Trimming took 2 bases from V and 16 from J; bases not matched to a gene: 10. This CDR3 is built from 13 residues. Per the germline V gene, CDR1 is SGHVS and CDR2 is FNYEAQ.

The rearrangement links TRBV6-1 to TRBJ1-5, with no clear D. CDR1 is MNHNS and CDR2 is SASEGT in the germline V gene. The V gene lost 1 base and the J gene lost 1 base, with 14 bases spanning the gap. The CDR3 is 17 amino acids. The CDR3 bases are TGTGCCAGCAGTGAAGGGGAACAGAGCCGGAGCAATCAGCCCCAGCATTTT. Amino acid sequence: CASSEGEQSRSNQPQHF.

The V call is TRBV27, the J call TRBJ1-2, with D tentatively TRBD1 (5 bases). Per the germline V gene, CDR1 is MNHEY and CDR2 is SMNVEV (reference sequence). V shed 4 bases and J shed 4 bases, with 22 bases lying between them. CDR3 length equals 17 residues. The chain's CDR3 is CASSSYSGGGGSYGYTF. CDR3 bases: TGTGCCAGCAGTTCCTATTCTGGTGGCGGGGGGAGCTATGGCTACACCTTC.

This clone was found once. The chain uses TRBV28 and TRBJ2-3; 7 nucleotides agree with TRBD2. Germline V gene sequence: CDR1 MDHEN, CDR2 SYDVKM. Trimming at V came to 2 bases and at J to 2 bases, leaving 28 bases not matched to a gene. This CDR3 spans 23 amino acids. CDR3 nucleotides: TGTGCCAGCAGTTTACCCCCTCTAGCGGCAGGCCGGCAGGGCCCGGACTCCACAGATACGCAGTATTTT. Amino acids: CASSLPPLAAGRQGPDSTDTQYF.

V gene TRBV28 combines with J gene TRBJ2-7; D gene uncertain. The CDR3 is made up of 13 amino acids. The V gene's germline CDR1 is MDHEN and CDR2 SYDVKM. Trimming took off 3 bases at V and 3 bases at J, with 9 bases between the two ends. The CDR3 coding sequence is TGTGCCAGCAGTTTCCGGCTGAACTACGAGCAGTACTTC. This sequence encodes CASSFRLNYEQYF.

The chain carries TRBV10-3 and TRBJ1-5; 10 nucleotides line up with TRBD1. The CDR3 extends over 15 amino acids. Trimming took 3 bases from V and 8 from J; bases not matched to a gene: 7. Germline values: CDR1 ENHRY, CDR2 SYGVKD. CDR3 in DNA: TGTGCCATCAGTGAAGGACAGGGGGTTCGAGAGCCCCAGCATTTT. Amino acid sequence: CAISEGQGVREPQHF.

The gene calls are TRBV29-1 and TRBJ2-2; D remains unclear. The CDR3 covers 14 residues. Between the trimmed V and J ends, which lost 4 bases and 2 bases, there was a span of 11 bases. Germline CDR1 is SQVTM and CDR2 is ANQGSEA. CDR3 DNA sequence: TGCAGCGTTGTAAGTCAGCGTAACACCGGGGAGCTGTTTTTT. Its translation is CSVVSQRNTGELFF.

V is TRBV11-2 and J is TRBJ2-7; TRBD2 matches 8 bases. With V trimmed by 5 bases and J by 4 bases, 7 bases remained unmatched. Germline V gives CDR1 SGHAT, CDR2 FQNNGV. The CDR3 is made up of 14 amino acids. CDR3: CASSTAAGEYEQYF. DNA of the CDR3: TGTGCCAGCAGCACAGCAGCGGGAGAGTACGAGCAGTACTTC.

This rearrangement joins TRBV10-3 to TRBJ2-1, with TRBD1 matching 10 bases. CDR3 size: 15 residues. The V and J ends lost 3 bases and 6 bases, in that order; junction bases with no gene match: 5. Germline V gives CDR1 ENHRY, CDR2 SYGVKD. The DNA for the CDR3 is TGTGCCATCAGTGACCCGGGACAGGGGACCAATGAGCAGTTCTTC. It encodes CAISDPGQGTNEQFF.

The chain recombines TRBV29-1 with TRBJ2-5, with a possible D match to TRBD1 (6 bases). The germline gives CDR1 SQVTM, CDR2 ANQGSEA. V shed 1 base and J shed 2 bases, with 11 bases lying between them. The CDR3 is 14 residues long. CDR3 nucleotides: TGCAGCGTTGAAGGCGGACAGTTTCAAGAGACCCAGTACTTC. This translates into CSVEGGQFQETQYF.

The chain combines TRBV10-2 with TRBJ2-1; D is unresolved. The CDR3 spans 12 residues. Between the trimmed V and J ends, which lost 0 bases and 5 bases, there was a span of 2 bases. Germline loops: CDR1 WSHSY, CDR2 SAAADI. This CDR3 is CASSESHNEQFF. The DNA of the CDR3 is TGCGCCAGCAGTGAGTCTCACAATGAGCAGTTCTTC.

V is TRBV2 and J is TRBJ2-4, with D maybe TRBD2 (5 bases). This CDR3 is built from 15 residues. The germline V gene encodes CDR1 SNHLY and CDR2 FYNNEI. Trimming took off 2 bases at V and 2 bases at J, with 10 bases between the two ends. CDR3 loop: CASSEFGETKNIQYF. The CDR3 DNA is TGTGCCAGCAGTGAATTCGGGGAGACCAAAAACATTCAGTACTTC.

V gene TRBV4-1 combines with J gene TRBJ2-6, with D uncertain. Germline V lookup: CDR1 MGHRA, CDR2 YSYEKL. V shed 2 bases and J shed 0 bases, with 8 bases lying between them. This CDR3 is 16 amino acids long. The CDR3, as DNA: TGCGCCAGCAGCCAAAACCCCACCTCTGGGGCCAACGTCCTGACTTTC. This encodes CASSQNPTSGANVLTF.

V usage is TRBV7-6 and J usage is TRBJ2-2, with D perhaps assigned TRBD1 or TRBD2 (5 bases each). Germline V gives CDR1 SGHVS, CDR2 FNYEAQ. V shed 5 bases and J shed 6 bases, with 22 bases lying between them. The CDR3 totals 17 residues. The CDR3 loop reads CASSTPSYGATAGELFF. DNA for the CDR3: TGTGCCAGCAGCACCCCTTCGTACGGGGCGACGGCCGGGGAGCTGTTTTTT.

The chain links TRBV4-2 to TRBJ2-7; 13 bases line up with TRBD2. This CDR3 region has 17 residues. Germline lookup yields CDR1 LGHNA and CDR2 YNFKEQ. V dropped 0 bases and J dropped 5; count of bases not matched to a gene: 7. The CDR3 reads CASSQDPTSGRRHEQYF. For the CDR3, the DNA is TGTGCCAGCAGCCAAGATCCGACTAGCGGGAGGAGACACGAGCAGTACTTC.

The chain uses TRBV7-6 and TRBJ2-1, with D possibly TRBD2 on 5 matching bases. Germline V gene lookup returns CDR1 SGHVS and CDR2 FNYEAQ. The CDR3 has 13 residues. V lost 1 base and J lost 6, with 7 bases in between. The CDR3 DNA reads TGTGCCAGCAGCTTAGGTGCGGGCAATGAGCAGTTCTTC. This sequence encodes CASSLGAGNEQFF.

The chain has TRBV6-2 or TRBV6-3 and TRBJ2-7, with D possibly being TRBD2 (5 bases). The CDR3 spans 15 residues. Germline CDR1 and CDR2: MNHEY and SVGEGT. Trimming cost V 7 bases and J 3 bases, with 19 bases left between them. The CDR3 protein is CASTPTGLRNYEQYF. The CDR3 DNA is TGTGCCAGCACCCCTACCGGACTTCGTAACTACGAGCAGTACTTC.

The chain combines TRBV5-1 with TRBJ2-7; 9 positions match TRBD1. Looked up from germline, CDR1 is SGHRS and CDR2 is YFSETQ. Unmatched junction bases numbered 9, after V lost 4 bases and J lost 4 bases. The CDR3 sequence is 15 residues long. Written as DNA, the CDR3 is TGCGCCAGCAGCGAACTACAGGGGGCGCAATACGAGCAGTACTTC. This codes for CASSELQGAQYEQYF.

The rearrangement uses TRBV6-1 and TRBJ1-1; D might be TRBD1 (5 bases). Germline CDR1 and CDR2: MNHNS and SASEGT. The CDR3 has 13 residues. The V end was cut by 3 bases, the J end by 1 base, with 6 bases between. As DNA, the CDR3 is TGTGCCAGCAGTGAGGGGGGGAACACTGAAGCTTTCTTT. Translated: CASSEGGNTEAFF.

The chain uses TRBV3-1 (or the pseudogene TRBV3-2) and TRBJ2-3; possibly TRBD2 for D (6 bases). Trimming took off 3 bases at V and 0 bases at J, with 16 bases between the two ends. This CDR3 has 17 residues. Germline assignment: CDR1 LGHDT and CDR2 YNNKEL (reference sequence). The CDR3 DNA reads as TGTGCCAGCAGCCAGGCTGTGGGAGGTACTAGCACAGATACGCAGTATTTT. It encodes CASSQAVGGTSTDTQYF.

V usage is TRBV4-1 and J usage is TRBJ2-7, with D unresolved. The CDR3 sequence is 17 residues long. V was cut by 1 base and J by 2 bases, with 18 bases left in between. The germline V gene encodes CDR1 MGHRA and CDR2 YSYEKL. The CDR3 region has the DNA TGCGCCAGCAGCCAAGGTGTTAGGGAAAAGTTTGCCTACGAGCAGTACTTC. Encoded protein: CASSQGVREKFAYEQYF.

The chain employs TRBV9 and TRBJ2-7, with 7 bases that match TRBD1. CDR3 length: 14 residues. The V segment lost 4 bases and the J segment 3 bases; nucleotides outside the gene matches: 7. Germline CDR1 reads SGDLS; CDR2 reads YYNGEE. CDR3 protein: CASSPWDSLYEQYF. CDR3 in DNA: TGTGCCAGCAGCCCCTGGGACAGCCTCTACGAGCAGTACTTC.

The rearrangement joins TRBV2 to TRBJ2-2; a weak D match, TRBD2 (6 bases). V dropped 5 bases and J dropped 3 bases, with 28 bases sitting between them. This CDR3 has 20 amino acids. Looked up from germline, CDR1 is SNHLY and CDR2 is FYNNEI. The CDR3 bases are TGTGCCAGCAGTACATCGAAGGGAGGTCCTCTAAACACGTACACCGGGGAGCTGTTTTTT. It encodes CASSTSKGGPLNTYTGELFF.

The V call is TRBV7-9, the J call TRBJ2-6, with D possibly TRBD1 on 6 matching bases. Germline CDR1 and CDR2: SEHNR and FQNEAQ (reference sequence). This CDR3 is 18 amino acids long. V gave up 0 bases and J gave up 4 bases, with 16 bases separating them. In DNA form, the CDR3 reads TGTGCCAGCAGCTTAGCGGGGGCGCTTTCGTCCGGGGCCAACGTCCTGACTTTC. It codes for CASSLAGALSSGANVLTF. The entire variable domain, with the rest obtained from reference TRBV7-9 and TRBJ2-6, is as follows: DTGVSQNPRHKITKRGQNVTFRCDPISEHNRLYWYRQTLGQGPEFLTYFQNEAQLEKSRLLSDRFSAERPKGSFSTLEIQRTEQGDSAMYLCASSLAGALSSGANVLTFGAGSRLTVL.